These T cell receptor beta chains were read from a single sample in a study of cytomegalovirus exposure and HLA in healthy donors. The repertoire was sequenced with immunoSEQ multiplex PCR; TCRdb's copy has only in-frame clones and lacks some. The sample carries more than 95,000 clones, 64% recorded once. The specimen sequenced was PBMCs. The receptors originated from a man in his 60s in good health and CMV-seronegative. Both conserved end residues are part of each CDR3. A D gene is named only where the DNA matches it firmly. Expanded clones get a size class; other rows say once, few or many, or leave the size out.

V: TRBV19; J: TRBJ2-7; size: -; D: -; CDR3: CASSIRGKGSYEQYF; DNA: TGTGCCAGTAGTATAAGAGGGAAAGGGTCCTACGAGCAGTACTTC
V: TRBV6-1; J: TRBJ2-1; size: once; D: TRBD2; CDR3: CASRPSGTYNEQFF; DNA: TGTGCCAGCCGACCTAGCGGAACATACAATGAGCAGTTCTTC
V: TRBV29-1; J: TRBJ2-5; size: few; D: -; CDR3: CSVDGLQTQYF; DNA: TGCAGCGTCGATGGGCTTCAGACCCAGTACTTC
V: TRBV5-1; J: TRBJ2-5; size: -; D: TRBD1; CDR3: CASSWGTVQETQYF; DNA: TGCGCCAGCAGCTGGGGGACAGTCCAAGAGACCCAGTACTTC
V: TRBV5-1; J: TRBJ2-7; size: -; D: -; CDR3: CASSPVGYEQYF; DNA: TGCGCCAGCAGCCCGGTTGGCTACGAGCAGTACTTC
V: TRBV15; J: TRBJ2-2; size: -; D: -; CDR3: CATSFFEGAGNTGELFF; DNA: TGTGCCACCAGCTTTTTCGAAGGTGCGGGGAACACCGGGGAGCTGTTTTTT
V: TRBV5-4; J: TRBJ1-6; size: -; D: TRBD1; CDR3: CASSLAGTGYSPLHF; DNA: TGTGCCAGCAGCTTGGCGGGGACAGGGTATTCACCCCTCCACTTT
V: TRBV9; J: TRBJ2-3; size: -; D: -; CDR3: CASSVGRETTDTQYF; DNA: TGTGCCAGCAGCGTAGGGAGAGAGACCACAGATACGCAGTATTTT
V: TRBV11-3; J: TRBJ2-1; size: -; D: TRBD2; CDR3: CASHTGGLSYNEQFF; DNA: TGTGCCAGCCATACGGGAGGACTCTCCTACAATGAGCAGTTCTTC
V: TRBV5-1; J: TRBJ2-1; size: -; D: TRBD1; CDR3: CASSLGDRGFNNEQFF; DNA: TGCGCCAGCAGCTTGGGGGACAGGGGGTTTAACAATGAGCAGTTCTTC
V: TRBV2; J: TRBJ1-6; size: -; D: -; CDR3: CASSEVDNYNSPLHF; DNA: TGTGCCAGCAGTGAAGTAGACAACTATAATTCACCCCTCCACTTT
V: TRBV11-3; J: TRBJ2-1; size: -; D: TRBD2; CDR3: CASSLGTSGRDEQFF; DNA: TGTGCCAGCAGCTTAGGAACTAGCGGGAGGGATGAGCAGTTCTTC
V: TRBV6-1; J: TRBJ1-1; size: medium-sized; D: TRBD1; CDR3: CASSEASGGNTEAFF; DNA: TGTGCCAGCAGTGAAGCTTCAGGGGGTAACACTGAAGCTTTCTTT
V: TRBV7-6; J: TRBJ2-7; size: few; D: -; CDR3: CASSATGGKIYEQYF; DNA: TGTGCCAGCAGCGCAACAGGTGGCAAGATCTACGAGCAGTACTTC
V: TRBV5-6; J: TRBJ1-3; size: -; D: -; CDR3: CASSRGQTRVGNTIYF; DNA: TGTGCCAGCAGCCGTGGACAGACCCGAGTGGGAAACACCATATATTTT
V: TRBV7-8; J: TRBJ2-5; size: few; D: TRBD1; CDR3: CASSLVPWDRGQETQYF; DNA: TGTGCCAGCAGCTTAGTGCCGTGGGACAGGGGCCAAGAGACCCAGTACTTC
V: TRBV28; J: TRBJ1-2; size: -; D: -; CDR3: CASHRGLYGYTF; DNA: TGTGCCAGCCATCGCGGGCTTTATGGCTACACCTTC
V: TRBV5-1; J: TRBJ2-5; size: -; D: TRBD2; CDR3: CASSAGLAGVKETQYF; DNA: TGCGCCAGCAGCGCGGGACTAGCGGGGGTCAAAGAGACCCAGTACTTC
V: TRBV28; J: TRBJ2-2; size: few; D: -; CDR3: CASSTINTGELFF; DNA: TGTGCCAGCAGTACAATAAACACCGGGGAGCTGTTTTTT
V: TRBV25-1; J: TRBJ2-4; size: -; D: TRBD1; CDR3: CASRATGQGVQYF; DNA: TGTGCCAGCAGGGCAACGGGACAGGGTGTTCAGTACTTC
V: TRBV27; J: TRBJ1-5; size: -; D: -; CDR3: CASSPLSNSNQPQHF; DNA: TGTGCCAGCAGCCCTCTAAGCAATAGCAATCAGCCCCAGCATTTT
V: TRBV4-1; J: TRBJ1-2; size: -; D: -; CDR3: CASSQGRQANYGYTF; DNA: TGCGCCAGCAGCCAAGGACGCCAGGCTAACTATGGCTACACCTTC
V: TRBV6-1; J: TRBJ2-7; size: -; D: TRBD1; CDR3: CASSDPDRGLYEQYF; DNA: TGTGCCAGCAGTGACCCGGACAGGGGGCTGTACGAGCAGTACTTC
V: TRBV9; J: TRBJ1-4; size: few; D: TRBD1; CDR3: CASSAGTGGGANEKLFF; DNA: TGTGCCAGCAGCGCGGGGACAGGGGGAGGTGCTAATGAAAAACTGTTTTTT
V: TRBV7-2; J: TRBJ2-7; size: medium-sized; D: -; CDR3: CASSLTGILEQYF; DNA: TGTGCCAGCAGCTTAACAGGGATTCTCGAGCAGTACTTC
V: TRBV28; J: TRBJ2-5; size: -; D: -; CDR3: CASTITGLTQYF; DNA: TGTGCCAGCACTATCACAGGGCTGACCCAGTACTTC
V: TRBV6-1; J: TRBJ2-3; size: -; D: -; CDR3: CASSEGTPPPQPQYF; DNA: TGTGCCAGCAGTGAAGGGACTCCCCCGCCCCAGCCGCAGTATTTT
V: TRBV11-2; J: TRBJ2-5; size: -; D: TRBD2; CDR3: CASSSGTSGLYQETQYF; DNA: TGTGCCAGCAGCTCTGGGACTAGCGGGTTGTACCAAGAGACCCAGTACTTC
V: TRBV15; J: TRBJ1-2; size: once; D: -; CDR3: CATSRGRGRDYYTF; DNA: TGTGCCACCAGCAGGGGCAGGGGCCGTGACTACTACACCTTC
V: TRBV6-5; J: TRBJ1-2; size: -; D: -; CDR3: CASSYAGNFYGYTF; DNA: TGTGCCAGCAGTTACGCCGGGAACTTCTATGGCTACACCTTC
V: TRBV27; J: TRBJ1-2; size: -; D: -; CDR3: CASSPTGPNYGYTF; DNA: TGTGCCAGCTCCCCGACAGGACCTAACTATGGCTACACCTTC
V: TRBV18; J: TRBJ2-7; size: -; D: TRBD1; CDR3: CASSPYTGDVSYEQYF; DNA: TGTGCCAGCTCACCATACACAGGGGACGTATCCTACGAGCAGTACTTC
V: TRBV7-3; J: TRBJ2-3; size: -; D: TRBD2; CDR3: CASSPLAGGTPSTDTQYF; DNA: TGTGCCAGCAGCCCTTTAGCGGGAGGGACTCCTAGCACAGATACGCAGTATTTT
V: TRBV30; J: TRBJ2-7; size: -; D: TRBD2; CDR3: CAWLLAGGAGYEQYF; DNA: TGTGCCTGGCTGCTAGCGGGAGGAGCCGGCTACGAGCAGTACTTC
V: TRBV6-1; J: TRBJ2-1; size: -; D: -; CDR3: CASSTRGGRGEQFF; DNA: TGTGCCAGCAGTACTAGGGGGGGAAGGGGTGAGCAGTTCTTC
V: TRBV28; J: TRBJ2-5; size: -; D: TRBD1; CDR3: CASSLLLGQGGQTQYF; DNA: TGTGCCAGCAGTTTATTGCTGGGACAGGGTGGACAGACCCAGTACTTC
V: TRBV28; J: TRBJ1-4; size: few; D: -; CDR3: CASRPRELANEKLFF; DNA: TGTGCCAGCAGACCACGGGAACTCGCTAATGAAAAACTGTTTTTT
V: TRBV6-5; J: TRBJ2-2; size: -; D: -; CDR3: CASSYSESSGELFF; DNA: TGTGCCAGCAGTTACTCTGAGAGTTCAGGGGAGCTGTTTTTT
V: TRBV28; J: TRBJ1-5; size: few; D: TRBD1; CDR3: CATSDRGNQPQHF; DNA: TGTGCCACCTCAGACAGGGGGAATCAGCCCCAGCATTTT
V: TRBV9; J: TRBJ2-3; size: -; D: -; CDR3: CASSVELDRGTQYF; DNA: TGTGCCAGCAGCGTAGAGCTAGATCGGGGTACGCAGTATTTT
V: TRBV9; J: TRBJ1-2; size: -; D: TRBD1; CDR3: CASSVAQGANYGYTF; DNA: TGTGCCAGCAGCGTGGCCCAGGGGGCCAACTATGGCTACACCTTC
V: TRBV5-4; J: TRBJ2-2; size: -; D: TRBD2; CDR3: CASSTGLAGEVDTGELFF; DNA: TGTGCCAGCAGCACCGGACTAGCGGGAGAGGTTGACACCGGGGAGCTGTTTTTT
V: TRBV28; J: TRBJ1-4; size: -; D: -; CDR3: CASSSELNEKLFF; DNA: TGTGCCAGCAGTTCTGAGTTAAATGAAAAACTGTTTTTT
V: TRBV5-1; J: TRBJ2-5; size: -; D: -; CDR3: CASSLGQEQETQYF; DNA: TGCGCCAGCAGCTTGGGACAAGAGCAAGAGACCCAGTACTTC
V: TRBV7-6; J: TRBJ1-3; size: -; D: -; CDR3: CASSRFSGSSSGNTIYF; DNA: TGTGCCAGCAGCCGATTCTCAGGGTCCTCCTCTGGAAACACCATATATTTT
V: TRBV7-8; J: TRBJ1-5; size: -; D: -; CDR3: CASSLGGDRPQHF; DNA: TGTGCCAGCAGCTTAGGGGGGGATCGGCCCCAGCATTTT